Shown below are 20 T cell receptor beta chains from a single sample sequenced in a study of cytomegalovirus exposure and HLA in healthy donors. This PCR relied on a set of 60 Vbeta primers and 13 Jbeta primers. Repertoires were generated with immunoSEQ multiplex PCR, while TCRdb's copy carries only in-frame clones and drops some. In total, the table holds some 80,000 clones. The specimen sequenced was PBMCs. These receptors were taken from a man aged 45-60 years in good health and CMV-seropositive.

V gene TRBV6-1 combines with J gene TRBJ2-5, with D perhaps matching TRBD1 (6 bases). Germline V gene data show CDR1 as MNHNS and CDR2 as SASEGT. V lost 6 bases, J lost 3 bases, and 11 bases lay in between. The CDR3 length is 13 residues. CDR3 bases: TGTGCCAGCAGGGAATACAGGGAAGAGACCCAGTACTTC. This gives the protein CASREYREETQYF.

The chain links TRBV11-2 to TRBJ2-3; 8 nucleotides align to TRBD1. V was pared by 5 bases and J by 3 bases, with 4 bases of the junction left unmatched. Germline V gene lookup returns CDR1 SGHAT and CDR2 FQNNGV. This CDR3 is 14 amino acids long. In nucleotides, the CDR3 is TGTGCCAGCAGCCTCGGACAGGGAACAGATACGCAGTATTTT. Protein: CASSLGQGTDTQYF.

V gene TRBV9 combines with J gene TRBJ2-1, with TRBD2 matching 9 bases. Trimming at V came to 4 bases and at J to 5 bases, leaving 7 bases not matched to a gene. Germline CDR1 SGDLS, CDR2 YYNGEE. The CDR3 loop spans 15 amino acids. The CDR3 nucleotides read TGTGCCAGCAGCCCCTCCGGGACTAGCAACAATGAGCAGTTCTTC. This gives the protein CASSPSGTSNNEQFF.

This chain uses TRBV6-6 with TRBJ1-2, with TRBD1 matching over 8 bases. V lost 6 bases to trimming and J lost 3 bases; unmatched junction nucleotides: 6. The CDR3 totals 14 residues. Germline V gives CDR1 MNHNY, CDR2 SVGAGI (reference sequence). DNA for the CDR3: TGTGCCAGCAGCCTATCACAGGGGGACTATGGCTACACCTTC. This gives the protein CASSLSQGDYGYTF.

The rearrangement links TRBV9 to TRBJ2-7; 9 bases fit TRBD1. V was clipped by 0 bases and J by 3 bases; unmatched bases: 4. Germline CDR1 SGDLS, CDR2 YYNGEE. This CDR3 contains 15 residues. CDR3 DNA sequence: TGTGCCAGCAGCGTAGAGGACAGGGGCGTCTACGAGCAGTACTTC. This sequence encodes CASSVEDRGVYEQYF.

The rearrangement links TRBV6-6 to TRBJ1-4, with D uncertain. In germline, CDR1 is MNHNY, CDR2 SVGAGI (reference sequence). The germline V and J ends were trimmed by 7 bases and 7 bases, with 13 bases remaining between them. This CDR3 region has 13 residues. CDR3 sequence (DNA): TGTGCCAGCATCGCCTCGGAGGGTGAAAAACTGTTTTTT. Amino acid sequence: CASIASEGEKLFF.

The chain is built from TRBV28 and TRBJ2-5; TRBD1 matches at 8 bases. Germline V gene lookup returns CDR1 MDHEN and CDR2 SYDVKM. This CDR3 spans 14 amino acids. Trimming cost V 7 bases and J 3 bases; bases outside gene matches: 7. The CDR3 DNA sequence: TGTGCCAGCAATGAGGACAGGGACGAAGAGACCCAGTACTTC. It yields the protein CASNEDRDEETQYF.

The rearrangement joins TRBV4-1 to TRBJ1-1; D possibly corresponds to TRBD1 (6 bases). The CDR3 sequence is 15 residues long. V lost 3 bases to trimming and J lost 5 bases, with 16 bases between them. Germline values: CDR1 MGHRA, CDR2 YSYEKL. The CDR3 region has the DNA TGCGCCAGCAGCCAGGGGGCGAGACCAGGGACTGAAGCTTTCTTT. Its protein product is CASSQGARPGTEAFF.

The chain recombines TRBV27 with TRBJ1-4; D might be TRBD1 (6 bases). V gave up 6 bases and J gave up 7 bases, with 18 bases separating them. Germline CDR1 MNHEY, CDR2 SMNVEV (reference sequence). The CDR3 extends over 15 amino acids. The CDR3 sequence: CASSSFTGSSEKLFF. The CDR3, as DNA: TGTGCCAGCAGCAGCTTCACAGGGAGTAGTGAAAAACTGTTTTTT.

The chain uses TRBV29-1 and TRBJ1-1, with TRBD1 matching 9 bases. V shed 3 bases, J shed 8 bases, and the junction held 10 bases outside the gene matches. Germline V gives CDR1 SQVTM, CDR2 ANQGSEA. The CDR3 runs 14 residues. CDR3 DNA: TGCAGCGTTGACCAGGGACAGGGACTCGGGGAAGCTTTCTTT. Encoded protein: CSVDQGQGLGEAFF.

The chain's CDR3 is CASSLEAGEGETQYF. The CDR3 region has the DNA TGTGCCAGCAGCTTGGAGGCGGGAGAAGGGGAGACCCAGTACTTC. This sequence joins TRBV5-6 and TRBJ2-5; 7 nucleotides match TRBD2. CDR1 and CDR2 (germline): SGHDT, YYEEEE. Germline trimming cut 0 bases from V and 5 bases from J; bases unmatched to any gene: 7. This CDR3 spans 15 amino acids.

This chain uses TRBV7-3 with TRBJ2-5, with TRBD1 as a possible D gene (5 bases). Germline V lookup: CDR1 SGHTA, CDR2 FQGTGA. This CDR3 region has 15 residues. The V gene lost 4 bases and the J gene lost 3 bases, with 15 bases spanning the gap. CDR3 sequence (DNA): TGTGCCAGCAGCTCATCAGCAGGGTTCGAAGAGACCCAGTACTTC. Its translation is CASSSSAGFEETQYF.

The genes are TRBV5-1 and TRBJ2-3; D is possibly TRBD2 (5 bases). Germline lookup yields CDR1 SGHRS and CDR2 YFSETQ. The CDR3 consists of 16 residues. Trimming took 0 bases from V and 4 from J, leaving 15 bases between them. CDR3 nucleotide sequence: TGCGCCAGCAGCTTGGGAGGGCCGGGGAGCCCAGATACGCAGTATTTT. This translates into CASSLGGPGSPDTQYF. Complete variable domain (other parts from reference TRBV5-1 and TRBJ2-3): KAGVTQTPRYLIKTRGQQVTLSCSPISGHRSVSWYQQTPGQGLQFLFEYFSETQRNKGNFPGRFSGRQFSNSRSEMNVSTLELGDSALYLCASSLGGPGSPDTQYFGPGTRLTVL.

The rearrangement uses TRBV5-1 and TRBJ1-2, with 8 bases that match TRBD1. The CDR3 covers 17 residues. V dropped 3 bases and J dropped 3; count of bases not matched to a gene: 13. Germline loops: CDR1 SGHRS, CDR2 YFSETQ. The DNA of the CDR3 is TGCGCCAGCAGCTCCTCGGACAGGGAGGGTTACGACTATGGCTACACCTTC. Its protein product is CASSSSDREGYDYGYTF.

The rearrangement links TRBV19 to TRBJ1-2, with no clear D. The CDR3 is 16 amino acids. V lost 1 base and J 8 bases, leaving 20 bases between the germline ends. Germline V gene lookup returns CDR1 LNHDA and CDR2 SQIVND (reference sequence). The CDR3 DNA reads TGTGCCAGTAGTATAGGATCAGCGTCTACGGGTAGCGGCTACACCTTC. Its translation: CASSIGSASTGSGYTF.

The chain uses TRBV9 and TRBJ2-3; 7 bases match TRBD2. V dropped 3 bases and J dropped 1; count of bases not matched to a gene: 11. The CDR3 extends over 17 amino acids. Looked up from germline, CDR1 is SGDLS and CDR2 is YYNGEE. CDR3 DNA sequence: TGTGCCAGCAGCGACCAAGCGCTAGCGGCCCGCACAGATACGCAGTATTTT. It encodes CASSDQALAARTDTQYF.

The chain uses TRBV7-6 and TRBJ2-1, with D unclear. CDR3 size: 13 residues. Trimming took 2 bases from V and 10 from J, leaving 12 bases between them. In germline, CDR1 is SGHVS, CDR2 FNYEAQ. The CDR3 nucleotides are TGTGCCAGCAGCTTACTCCTTAGCAACGAGCAGTTCTTC. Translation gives CASSLLLSNEQFF.

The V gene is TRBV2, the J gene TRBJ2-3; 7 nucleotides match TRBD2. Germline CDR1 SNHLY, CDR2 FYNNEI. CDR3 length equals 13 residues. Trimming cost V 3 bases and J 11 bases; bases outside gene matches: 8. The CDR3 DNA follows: TGTGCCAGCAGTGAGAGCGCCCGGGGGGAGCAGTATTTT. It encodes CASSESARGEQYF.

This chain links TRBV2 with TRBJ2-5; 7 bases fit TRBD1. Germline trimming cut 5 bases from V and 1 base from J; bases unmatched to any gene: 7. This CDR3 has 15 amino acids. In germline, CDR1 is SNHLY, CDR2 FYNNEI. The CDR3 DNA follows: TGTGCCAGCAGTTTGGGGACAGTCCCCCAAGAGACCCAGTACTTC. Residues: CASSLGTVPQETQYF.

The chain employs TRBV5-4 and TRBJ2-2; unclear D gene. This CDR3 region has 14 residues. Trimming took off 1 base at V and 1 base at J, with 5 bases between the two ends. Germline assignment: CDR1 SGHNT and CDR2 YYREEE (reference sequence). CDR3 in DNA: TGTGCCAGCAGCTTGACAGAGAACACCGGGGAGCTGTTTTTT. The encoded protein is CASSLTENTGELFF. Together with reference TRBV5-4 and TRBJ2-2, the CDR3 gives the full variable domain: ETGVTQSPTHLIKTRGQQVTLRCSSQSGHNTVSWYQQALGQGPQFIFQYYREEENGRGNFPPRFSGLQFPNYSSELNVNALELDDSALYLCASSLTENTGELFFGEGSRLTVL.